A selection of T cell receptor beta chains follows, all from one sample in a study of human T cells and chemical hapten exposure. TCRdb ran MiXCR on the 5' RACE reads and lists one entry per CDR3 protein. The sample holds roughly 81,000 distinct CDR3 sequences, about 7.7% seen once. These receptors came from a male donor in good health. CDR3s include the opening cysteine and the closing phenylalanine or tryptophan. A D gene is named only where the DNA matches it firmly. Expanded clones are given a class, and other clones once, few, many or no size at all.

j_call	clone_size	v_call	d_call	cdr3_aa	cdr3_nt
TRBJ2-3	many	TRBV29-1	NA	CSVDPSLAGDTQYF	TGCAGCGTTGACCCTAGCCTGGCCGGGGATACGCAGTATTTT
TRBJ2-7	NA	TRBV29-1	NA	CSVEDNRGVQYF	TGCAGCGTTGAAGATAACCGGGGCGTGCAGTACTTC
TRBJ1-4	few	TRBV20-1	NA	CSATGSTNEKLFF	TGCAGTGCTACAGGGAGCACTAATGAAAAACTGTTTTTT
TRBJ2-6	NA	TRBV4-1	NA	CASSQELALSSGANVLTF	TGCGCCAGCAGCCAAGAATTGGCCCTCAGCTCTGGGGCCAACGTCCTGACTTTC
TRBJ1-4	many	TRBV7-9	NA	CASSLDGNEKLFF	TGTGCCAGCAGCTTAGACGGTAATGAAAAACTGTTTTTT
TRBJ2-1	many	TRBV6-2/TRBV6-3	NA	CASTNSGGYHEQFF	TGTGCCAGCACCAACAGTGGTGGGTACCATGAGCAGTTCTTC
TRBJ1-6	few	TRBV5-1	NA	CASSLAQGNSPLHF	TGCGCCAGCAGCTTGGCTCAGGGGAATTCACCCCTCCACTTT
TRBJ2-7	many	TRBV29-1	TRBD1	CSVGQGLGEQYF	TGCAGCGTTGGACAGGGCCTTGGCGAGCAGTACTTC
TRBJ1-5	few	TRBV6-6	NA	CASSYPLGQGDQPQHF	TGTGCCAGCAGTTACCCGTTGGGCCAGGGCGATCAGCCCCAGCATTTT
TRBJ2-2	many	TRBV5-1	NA	CASSLGTWELFF	TGCGCCAGCAGCTTAGGGACCTGGGAGCTGTTTTTT
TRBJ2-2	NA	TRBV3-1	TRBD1	CASSNTAGGTGELFF	TGTGCCAGCAGTAATACCGCAGGGGGCACCGGGGAGCTGTTTTTT
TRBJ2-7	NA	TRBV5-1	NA	CASSTDSYEQYF	TGCGCCAGTTCGACGGATTCCTACGAGCAGTACTTC
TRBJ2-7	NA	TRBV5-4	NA	CASSPDGTYEQYF	TGTGCCAGCAGTCCGGACGGGACCTACGAGCAGTACTTC
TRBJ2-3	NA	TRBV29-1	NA	CSVLGRQGGETDTQYF	TGCAGCGTTCTGGGGAGGCAGGGCGGGGAGACAGATACGCAGTATTTT
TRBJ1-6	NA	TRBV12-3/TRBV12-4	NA	CAVGGYNSPLHF	TGTGCCGTGGGGGGGTATAATTCACCCCTCCACTTT
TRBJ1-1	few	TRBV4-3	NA	CASSQALGNTEAFF	TGCGCCAGCAGCCAAGCGCTGGGGAACACTGAAGCTTTCTTT
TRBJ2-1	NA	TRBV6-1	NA	CASTGGATYNEQFF	TGTGCCAGCACTGGCGGAGCTACCTACAATGAGCAGTTCTTC
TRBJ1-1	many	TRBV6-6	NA	CASSYSRENTEAFF	TGTGCCAGCAGTTACTCACGGGAGAACACTGAAGCTTTCTTT
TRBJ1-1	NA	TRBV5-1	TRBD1	CASAGTGLNTEAFF	TGCGCCAGCGCCGGGACAGGGTTGAACACTGAAGCTTTCTTT
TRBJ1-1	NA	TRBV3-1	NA	CASSQQPNHWNTEAFF	TGTGCCAGCAGCCAGCAACCTAATCATTGGAACACTGAAGCTTTCTTT
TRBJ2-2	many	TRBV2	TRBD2	CASSESGRGAGELFF	TGTGCCAGCAGTGAAAGCGGGAGAGGAGCCGGGGAGCTGTTTTTT
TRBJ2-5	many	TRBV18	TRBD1	CASSPRLDRAETQYF	TGTGCCAGCTCACCACGTCTCGACAGGGCTGAGACCCAGTACTTC
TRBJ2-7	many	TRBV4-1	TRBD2	CASSQDWGGFEQYF	TGCGCCAGCAGCCAAGATTGGGGAGGGTTCGAGCAGTACTTC
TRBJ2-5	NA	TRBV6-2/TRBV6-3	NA	CASSQVSGPETQYF	TGTGCCAGCAGTCAAGTCAGCGGCCCGGAGACCCAGTACTTC
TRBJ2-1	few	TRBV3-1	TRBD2	CASSPGLAGAWEQFF	TGTGCCAGCAGCCCGGGACTAGCGGGAGCTTGGGAGCAGTTCTTC
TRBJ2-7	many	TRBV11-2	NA	CASSLEGSYEQYF	TGTGCCAGCAGCTTAGAAGGGAGCTACGAGCAGTACTTC
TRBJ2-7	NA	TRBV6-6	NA	CASSYSGTYEQYF	TGTGCCAGCAGTTACTCCGGAACCTACGAGCAGTACTTC
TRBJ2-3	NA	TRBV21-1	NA	CASSEGGKLHTQYF	TGTGCCAGCAGCGAAGGCGGGAAATTGCATACGCAGTATTTT
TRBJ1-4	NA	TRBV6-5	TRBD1	CASSYRSTGANEKLFF	TGTGCCAGCAGTTACCGGTCGACAGGGGCTAATGAAAAACTGTTTTTT
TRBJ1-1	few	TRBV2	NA	CASSEMAGSVSEAFF	TGTGCCAGCAGTGAGATGGCAGGGAGCGTTAGTGAAGCTTTCTTT
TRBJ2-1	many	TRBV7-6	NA	CASSLAGGLAYNEQFF	TGTGCCAGCAGCTTAGCGGGGGGGCTGGCCTACAATGAGCAGTTCTTC
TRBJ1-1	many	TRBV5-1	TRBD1	CASSSGTGVLDTEAFF	TGCGCCAGCAGCTCCGGGACAGGGGTATTGGACACTGAAGCTTTCTTT
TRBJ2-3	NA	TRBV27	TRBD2	CASSILAGARDTQYF	TGTGCCAGCAGTATACTAGCGGGAGCGAGAGATACGCAGTATTTT
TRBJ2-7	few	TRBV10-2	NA	CASSSIMTREEQYF	TGCGCCAGCAGCTCCATTATGACCCGGGAGGAGCAGTACTTC
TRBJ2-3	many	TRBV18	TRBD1	CASSRGTGVADTQYF	TGTGCCAGCTCACGCGGGACAGGGGTAGCAGATACGCAGTATTTT
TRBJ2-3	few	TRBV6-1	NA	CASSEDGRDTDTQYF	TGTGCCAGCAGTGAAGACGGCAGGGACACAGATACGCAGTATTTT
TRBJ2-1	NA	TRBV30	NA	CAWSRDNEQFF	TGTGCCTGGAGTCGGGACAATGAGCAGTTCTTC
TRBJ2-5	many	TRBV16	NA	CASSRDGQETQYF	TGTGCCAGCAGCAGGGACGGGCAAGAGACCCAGTACTTC
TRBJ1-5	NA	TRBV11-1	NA	CASSPGDGPQHF	TGTGCCAGCTCGCCAGGGGATGGCCCCCAGCATTTT
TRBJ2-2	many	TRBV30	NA	CAWRTGLNTGELFF	TGTGCCTGGAGGACCGGACTTAACACCGGGGAGCTGTTTTTT
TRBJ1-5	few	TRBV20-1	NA	CSATPILNLGSNQPQHF	TGCAGTGCTACCCCCATCCTAAATTTGGGTAGCAATCAGCCCCAGCATTTT
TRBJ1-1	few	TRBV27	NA	CASSEGPGVSEAFF	TGTGCCAGCAGTGAGGGCCCGGGGGTTTCTGAAGCTTTCTTT
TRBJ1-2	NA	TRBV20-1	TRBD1	CSARDIVETGVFGYTF	TGCAGTGCTAGAGATATAGTGGAGACAGGGGTTTTTGGCTACACCTTC
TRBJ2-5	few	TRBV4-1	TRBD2	CASSQEGGGSEETQYF	TGCGCCAGCAGCCAAGAAGGCGGCGGGAGTGAAGAGACCCAGTACTTC
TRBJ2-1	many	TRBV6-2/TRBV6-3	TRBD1	CASSRAQGARGNEQFF	TGTGCCAGCAGCCGGGCACAGGGGGCGAGGGGGAATGAGCAGTTCTTC
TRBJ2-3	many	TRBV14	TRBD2	CASSQGLAGLVTQYF	TGTGCCAGCAGCCAAGGGCTAGCGGGGTTGGTTACGCAGTATTTT
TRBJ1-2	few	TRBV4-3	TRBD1	CASSQTTGRIGYTF	TGCGCCAGCAGCCAAACGACAGGGAGGATTGGCTACACCTTC
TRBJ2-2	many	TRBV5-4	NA	CASSLNHGELFF	TGTGCCAGCAGCTTGAATCACGGGGAGCTGTTTTTT
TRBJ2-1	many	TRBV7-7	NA	CASSSTNRNEQFF	TGTGCCAGCAGCTCTACAAACAGGAATGAGCAGTTCTTC
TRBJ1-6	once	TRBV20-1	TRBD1	CSAAPDRGGGSPLHF	TGCAGTGCTGCCCCGGACAGGGGCGGTGGTTCACCCCTCCACTTT
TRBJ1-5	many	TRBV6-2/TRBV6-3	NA	CASSPRDAVEPQHF	TGTGCCAGCAGTCCCCGGGACGCAGTGGAGCCCCAGCATTTT
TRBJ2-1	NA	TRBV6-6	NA	CASTTPDYNEQFF	TGTGCCAGCACCACACCCGACTACAATGAGCAGTTCTTC
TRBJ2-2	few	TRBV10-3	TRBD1	CAISPGQGSAGELFF	TGTGCCATCAGTCCGGGACAGGGAAGTGCCGGGGAGCTGTTTTTT
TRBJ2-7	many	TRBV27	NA	CASSPPGRQEQYF	TGTGCCAGCAGTCCCCCGGGCCGCCAGGAGCAGTACTTC
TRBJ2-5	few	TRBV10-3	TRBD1	CATFPTGGGETQYF	TGTGCCACCTTCCCGACAGGGGGTGGAGAGACCCAGTACTTC
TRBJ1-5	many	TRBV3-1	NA	CASSQDGQPQHF	TGTGCCAGCAGCCAAGATGGCCAGCCCCAGCATTTT
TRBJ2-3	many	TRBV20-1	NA	CSTSLGGSINTQYF	TGCAGTACCTCCCTGGGCGGGTCCATAAATACGCAGTATTTT